Detailed here is one T cell receptor beta chain. Its antigen is unknown. Base qualities are missing; no much larger clone stands one base away. This sample is part of a study of blood T cell repertoires in COVID-19 (dated by TCRdb to about 2020). Looking at the study overall: Samples from collaborators originated in the United States, Italy and Spain and spanned both the acute and convalescent phases of COVID-19. The material from the prospective study consisted of cDNA or gDNA derived from T cells, B-cell-depleted T cells, or PBMCs. Deeply sampled blood TCRbeta repertoires from subjects exposed to, actively infected with, or recovered from COVID-19 were included in the dataset. The repertoires were made available in a free public database intended to serve as a resource for research on the immune response to SARS-CoV-2. The samples were drawn from the first 160 participants of the ongoing ImmuneRACE study and from 950 to 1,500 subjects provided by 6 global collaborators. Sample metadata almost always included a de-identified subject ID, COVID-19 status, age in years and sex. HLA class I and class II types, where available, came from metadata supplied by the sample provider rather than from assay-based typing.

Including cysteine and phenylalanine, the CDR3 has 16 amino acids. The read is trimmed to its CDR3 DNA, 48 bases read in frame from base 1. Germline trimming amounts to 4 bases on V and 0 bases on J, with 9 as the count of junction bases outside the gene matches. Per the germline V gene (reference sequence), LGHDT is the CDR1 and YNNKEL is the CDR2. The immunoSEQ Assay, a bias-controlled multiplex PCR, was used to amplify TCRbeta CDR3 regions from genomic DNA. The paper's data handling went like this. Nucleated cell counts per sample were estimated from amplification of reference gene primers within the assay. To quantify the absolute abundance of each unique TCRbeta CDR3 rearrangement, sequence reads were collapsed and filtered. For each sample, productive Simpson clonality was calculated as the square root of Simpson's diversity index over productive rearrangements. The table was pulled from immuneACCESS by TCRdb, which kept in-frame rearrangements only. Such tables lose some clones; where checked, under half of the loss comes from unresolved V genes, and the rest has no known cause. D and trimming were read from the DNA, whereas the V and J calls and clone size are those reported in that table. The sample table holds 200,000 to 300,000 clones, of which more than 75% were seen once. The ten top clones hold roughly 12% of the sample.

Overall study outcomes, separate from this receptor: How much clinical and demographic metadata was included differed by source and by participant, and the metadata was provided uncurated.

Each collaborating institution followed its own protocols to collect whole blood in K2EDTA tubes. For TCRbeta analysis, collaborator samples were shipped as frozen whole blood, as isolated PBMCs, or as DNA extracted from either sample type. The specimen sequenced was peripheral blood. The clonotype originates from a woman aged 55-69 years with active or convalescent COVID-19. The receptor chain draws on TRBV3-1 (or the pseudogene TRBV3-2) and TRBJ2-7; the central 7 bases match TRBD2. The CDR3 protein: CASSLTAGTISYEQYF. Here is the DNA: TGTGCCAGCAGCCTTACCGCCGGGACTATCTCCTACGAGCAGTACTTC.